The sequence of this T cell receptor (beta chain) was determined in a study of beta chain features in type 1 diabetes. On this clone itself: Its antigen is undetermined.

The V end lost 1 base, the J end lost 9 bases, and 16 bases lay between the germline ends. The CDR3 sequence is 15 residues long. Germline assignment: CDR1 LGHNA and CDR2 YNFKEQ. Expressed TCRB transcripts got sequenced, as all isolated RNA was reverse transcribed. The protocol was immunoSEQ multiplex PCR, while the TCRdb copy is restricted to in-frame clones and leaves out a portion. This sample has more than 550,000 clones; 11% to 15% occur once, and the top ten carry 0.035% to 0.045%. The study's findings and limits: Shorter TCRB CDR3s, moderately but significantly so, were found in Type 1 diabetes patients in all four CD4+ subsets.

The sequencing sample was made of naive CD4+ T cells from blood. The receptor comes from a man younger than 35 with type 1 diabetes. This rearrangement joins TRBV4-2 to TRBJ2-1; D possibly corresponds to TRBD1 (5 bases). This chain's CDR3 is CASSQGDRPGGEQFF. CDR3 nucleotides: TGTGCCAGCAGCCAAGGAGACAGACCAGGTGGTGAGCAGTTCTTC.